This T cell receptor beta chain emerged from a study of blood T cell repertoires in COVID-19. Study-wide context: The samples span acute and convalescent COVID-19 from the United States, Italy and Spain. From T cells, B-cell-depleted T cells, or PBMCs came the material, which was cDNA or gDNA.

Original handling: Amplification from reference gene primers served as the basis for estimated nucleated cell counts. The assay was immunoSEQ multiplex PCR, and TCRdb's table has in-frame clones only and misses some. V and J calls and clone size are as listed in that table; D and trimming were resolved from the DNA. The table includes about 200,000 clones, over 75% detected once. Seattle patient enrollment occurred during active infection, with longitudinal follow-up thereafter. CDR1 is LNHDA, CDR2 SQIVND, per germline (reference sequence). V was clipped by 0 bases and J by 6 bases; unmatched bases: 9. This CDR3 is built from 17 residues.

The chain joins TRBV19 to TRBJ1-5; 9 bases are a match to TRBD1. This TCR was recovered from a man over 45 with COVID-19, enrolled during active disease. Sequencing input: peripheral blood. The CDR3 DNA is TGTGCCAGTAGTATAGAGAGGGACAGGGTGTCGGGTCAGCCCCAGCATTTT. It translates to CASSIERDRVSGQPQHF.